The T cell receptor beta chain described here comes from a study of beta chain features in type 1 diabetes. The study reverse transcribed the entire isolated RNA, so it sequenced expressed TCRB transcripts. The method was immunoSEQ multiplex PCR; TCRdb's version includes in-frame clones alone and lacks a portion of them. The repertoire holds about 620,000 clones, with 15% to 18% as singletons. In this sample, this clone turned up a few times. What it recognizes is unknown. Study observations and caveats: A greater similarity of naive, central memory and Treg TCRB repertoires was seen among patients than among healthy donors. Moderate but significant shortening of TCRB CDR3s was recorded in all four CD4+ subsets from Type 1 diabetes patients. Over-representation of high TCR-expressing cells was a possible consequence of cDNA sequencing. More deletions and fewer insertions at VDJ junctions were seen in type 1 diabetes patients.

Germline V CDR1 and CDR2: LGHNA, YSLEER. The CDR3 consists of 15 residues. V lost 2 bases and J lost 6, with 11 bases in between. The rearrangement links TRBV4-3 to TRBJ1-6, with a possible D match to TRBD1 (5 bases). This clonotype was sampled from a man aged 18 to 29 in good health. Sequencing was done on a sample of naive CD4+ T cells from blood. CDR3 residues: CASSQLGLGNSPLHF. The CDR3 DNA reads TGCGCCAGCAGCCAACTGGGACTTGGTAATTCACCCCTCCACTTT.